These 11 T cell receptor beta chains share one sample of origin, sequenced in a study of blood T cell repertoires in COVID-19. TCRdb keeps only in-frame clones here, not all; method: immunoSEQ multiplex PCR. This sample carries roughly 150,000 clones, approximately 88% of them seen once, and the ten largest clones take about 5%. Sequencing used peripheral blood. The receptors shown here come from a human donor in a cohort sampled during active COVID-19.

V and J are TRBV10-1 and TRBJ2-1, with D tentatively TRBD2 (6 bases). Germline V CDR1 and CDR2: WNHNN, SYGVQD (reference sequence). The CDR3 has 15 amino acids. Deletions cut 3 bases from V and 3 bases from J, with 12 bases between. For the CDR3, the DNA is TGCGCCAGCAGTGAAAATACGGAGGGCTACAATGAGCAGTTCTTC. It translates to CASSENTEGYNEQFF.

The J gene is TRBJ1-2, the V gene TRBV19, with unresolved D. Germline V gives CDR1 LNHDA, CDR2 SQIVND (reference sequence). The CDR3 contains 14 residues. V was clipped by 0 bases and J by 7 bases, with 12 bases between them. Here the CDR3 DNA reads TGTGCCAGTAGTATAGAAGCGGGGATCTCTGGCTACACCTTC. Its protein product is CASSIEAGISGYTF.

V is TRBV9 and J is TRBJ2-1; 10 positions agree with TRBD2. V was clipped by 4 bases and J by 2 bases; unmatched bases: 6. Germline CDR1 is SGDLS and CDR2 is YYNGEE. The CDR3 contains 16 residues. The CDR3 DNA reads TGTGCCAGCAGCTCTTCTCTAGCGGGGGCCTACAATGAGCAGTTCTTC. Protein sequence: CASSSSLAGAYNEQFF.

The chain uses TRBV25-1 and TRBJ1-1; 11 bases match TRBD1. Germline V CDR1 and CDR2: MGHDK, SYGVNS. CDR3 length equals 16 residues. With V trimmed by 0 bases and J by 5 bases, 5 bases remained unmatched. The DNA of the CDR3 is TGTGCCAGCAGTGAATATGGGACAGGGGGTTTTACTGAAGCTTTCTTT. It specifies CASSEYGTGGFTEAFF.

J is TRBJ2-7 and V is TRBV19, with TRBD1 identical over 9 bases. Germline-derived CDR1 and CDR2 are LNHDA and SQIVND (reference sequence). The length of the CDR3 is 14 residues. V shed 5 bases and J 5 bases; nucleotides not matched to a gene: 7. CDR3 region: CASSPGTGTHEQYF. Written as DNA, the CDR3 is TGTGCCAGTAGTCCGGGGACAGGGACCCACGAGCAGTACTTC.

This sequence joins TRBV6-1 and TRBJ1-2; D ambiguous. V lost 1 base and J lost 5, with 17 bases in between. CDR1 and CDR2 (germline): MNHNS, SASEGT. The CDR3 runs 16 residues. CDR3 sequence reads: CASSEGPLGQPYGYTF. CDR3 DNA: TGTGCCAGCAGTGAAGGCCCCCTTGGGCAGCCTTATGGCTACACCTTC.

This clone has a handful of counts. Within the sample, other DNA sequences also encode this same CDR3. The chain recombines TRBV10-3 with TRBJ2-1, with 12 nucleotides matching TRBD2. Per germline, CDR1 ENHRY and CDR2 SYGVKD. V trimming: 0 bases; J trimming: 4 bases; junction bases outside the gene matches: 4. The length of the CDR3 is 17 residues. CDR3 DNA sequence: TGTGCCATCAGTGAGTCATCCGGACTAGCGGGGTACAATGAGCAGTTCTTC. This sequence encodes CAISESSGLAGYNEQFF.

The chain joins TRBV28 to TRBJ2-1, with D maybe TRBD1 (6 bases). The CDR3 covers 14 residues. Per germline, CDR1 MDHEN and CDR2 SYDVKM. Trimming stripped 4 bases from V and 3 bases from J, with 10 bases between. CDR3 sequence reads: CASSSGDIYNEQFF. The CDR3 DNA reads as TGTGCCAGCAGTTCAGGGGACATCTACAATGAGCAGTTCTTC.

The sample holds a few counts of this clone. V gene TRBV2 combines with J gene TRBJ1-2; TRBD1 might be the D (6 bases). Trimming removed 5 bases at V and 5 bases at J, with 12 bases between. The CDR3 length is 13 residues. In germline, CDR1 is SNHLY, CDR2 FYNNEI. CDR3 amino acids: CASSYRVEYGYTF. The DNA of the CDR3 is TGTGCCAGCAGTTACAGGGTTGAGTATGGCTACACCTTC.

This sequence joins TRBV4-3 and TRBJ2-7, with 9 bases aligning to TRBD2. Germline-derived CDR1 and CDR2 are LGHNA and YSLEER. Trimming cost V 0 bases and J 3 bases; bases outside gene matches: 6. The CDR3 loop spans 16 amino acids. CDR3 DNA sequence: TGCGCCAGCAGCCAAGACGCTAGCGGGAACCACTACGAGCAGTACTTC. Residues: CASSQDASGNHYEQYF.

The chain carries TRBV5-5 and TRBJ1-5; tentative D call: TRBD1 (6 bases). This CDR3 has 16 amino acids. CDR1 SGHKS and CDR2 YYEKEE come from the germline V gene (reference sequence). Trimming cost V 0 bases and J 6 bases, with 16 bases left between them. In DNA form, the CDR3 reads TGTGCCAGCAGCTTGGGTGACAGGCGAGTATCTCAGCCCCAGCATTTT. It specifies CASSLGDRRVSQPQHF.